This T cell receptor beta chain is from a study of human T cells and chemical hapten exposure. Across the study: Patients were mainly female, each with alopecia areata, totalis or universalis.

MiXCR was run by TCRdb on the RACE reads, yielding one entry per CDR3 protein. Among 380,000 or so distinct CDR3 sequences listed, around 5% were seen once. Sample time point: patch test 1, 2 weeks after DPC sensitization. Treatment described: therapeutic diphenylcyclopropenone sensitization with weekly scalp DPC. Germline V lookup: CDR1 LGHNA, CDR2 YNFKEQ. V was pared by 6 bases and J by 6 bases, with 13 bases of the junction left unmatched. The CDR3 runs 16 residues. This clonotype came up many times. The chain joins TRBV4-2 to TRBJ1-2; 10 nucleotides align to TRBD1. The specimen was whole blood, collected in connection with sensitization to the hapten diphenylcyclopropenone (DPC). The clonotype was recovered from a woman in her forties or fifties with alopecia areata. Some clones in this sample may be carry-over from other donors' samples. CDR3 sequence (DNA): TGTGCCAGCAGACGAACCGGACAGGGGGGGCCGGATGGCTACACCTTC. Its translation is CASRRTGQGGPDGYTF.